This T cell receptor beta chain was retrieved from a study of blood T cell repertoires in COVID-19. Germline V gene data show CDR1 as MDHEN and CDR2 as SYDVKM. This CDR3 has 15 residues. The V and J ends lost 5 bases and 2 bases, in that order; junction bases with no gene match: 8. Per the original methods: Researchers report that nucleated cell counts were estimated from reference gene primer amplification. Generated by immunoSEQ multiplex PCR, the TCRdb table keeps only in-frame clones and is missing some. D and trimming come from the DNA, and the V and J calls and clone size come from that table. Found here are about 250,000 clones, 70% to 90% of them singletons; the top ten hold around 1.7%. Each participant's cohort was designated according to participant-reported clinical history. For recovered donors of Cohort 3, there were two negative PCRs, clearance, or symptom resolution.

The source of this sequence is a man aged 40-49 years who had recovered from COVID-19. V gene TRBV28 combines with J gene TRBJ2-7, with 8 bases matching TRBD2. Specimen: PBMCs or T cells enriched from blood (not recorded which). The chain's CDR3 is CASSPLAGGAYEQYF. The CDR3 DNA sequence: TGTGCCAGCAGTCCCCTTGCGGGAGGCGCCTACGAGCAGTACTTC.